Each of the 10 T cell receptor beta chains below was sequenced from the same sample in a study of blood T cell repertoires in COVID-19. The protocol was immunoSEQ multiplex PCR, while the TCRdb copy is restricted to in-frame clones and leaves out a portion. This table holds 270,000 or so clones, 85% to 90% found once. The sample was peripheral blood. These receptors came from a human donor in a cohort sampled during active COVID-19.

V is TRBV7-9 and J is TRBJ1-4; tentative D call: TRBD1 (6 bases). Between the trimmed V and J ends, which lost 0 bases and 2 bases, there was a span of 10 bases. The CDR3 loop spans 16 amino acids. Per the germline V gene, CDR1 is SEHNR and CDR2 is FQNEAQ (reference sequence). CDR3 in amino acids: CASSLAGADTNEKLFF. The DNA of the CDR3 is TGTGCCAGCAGCTTAGCGGGGGCAGACACTAATGAAAAACTGTTTTTT.

The chain recombines TRBV19 with TRBJ2-7, with 7 bases fitting TRBD1. Trimming at V came to 4 bases and at J to 2 bases, leaving 11 bases not matched to a gene. Germline values: CDR1 LNHDA, CDR2 SQIVND (reference sequence). The CDR3 is 16 amino acids. The CDR3 is CASSTPRQGGAYEQYF. The CDR3 DNA reads as TGTGCCAGTAGTACTCCTCGACAGGGTGGTGCCTACGAGCAGTACTTC.

This clone was found once. The rearrangement links TRBV5-5 to TRBJ1-2, with 12 bases matching TRBD1. CDR3 length: 15 residues. Trimming at V came to 4 bases and at J to 8 bases, leaving 9 bases not matched to a gene. The V gene's germline CDR1 is SGHKS and CDR2 YYEKEE (reference sequence). In DNA, the CDR3 is TGTGCCAGCAGCCTGGAGGGACAGGGGGCGAGAGGCTACACCTTC. It codes for CASSLEGQGARGYTF.

The rearrangement joins TRBV5-1 to TRBJ2-2, with TRBD2 as a possible D gene (7 bases). CDR1 and CDR2 (germline): SGHRS, YFSETQ. V gave up 0 bases and J gave up 3 bases, with 18 bases separating them. This CDR3 contains 18 residues. As DNA, the CDR3 is TGCGCCAGCAGCTTGGCGGGGGATCGGCGGGGGCACACCGGGGAGCTGTTTTTT. Residues: CASSLAGDRRGHTGELFF.

V is TRBV7-2 and J is TRBJ2-5; 9 nucleotides align to TRBD1. V lost 5 bases to trimming and J lost 5 bases; unmatched junction nucleotides: 6. The germline gives CDR1 SGHTA, CDR2 FQGNSA. This CDR3 is 14 amino acids long. In DNA form, the CDR3 reads TGTGCCAGCAGCCGCGACAGGGGGTCGGAGACCCAGTACTTC. Translated, it gives CASSRDRGSETQYF.

This CDR3 reads CASSFDRYTENGYF. CDR3 bases: TGTGCCAGCAGCTTTGACCGATACACGGAGAATGGGTATTTT. J is TRBJ2-3 and V is TRBV7-9; unclear D gene. The CDR3 sequence is 14 residues long. Trimming pared 3 bases from V and 14 bases from J, leaving 21 bases between. Germline values: CDR1 SEHNR, CDR2 FQNEAQ (reference sequence).

The V call is TRBV2, the J call TRBJ1-6; a possible D gene is TRBD1 (6 bases). With 5 bases removed from V and 7 bases from J, the gap between germline ends came to 15 bases. This CDR3 comprises 15 residues. Germline lookup yields CDR1 SNHLY and CDR2 FYNNEI. The CDR3 nucleotides read TGTGCCAGCAGTATCGGGAGGGGGGGAAATTCACCCCTCCACTTT. Translated: CASSIGRGGNSPLHF.

Here the CDR3 reads CASSYLLAGLRAGELFF. Here the CDR3 DNA reads TGTGCCAGCAGTTATTTACTAGCGGGATTACGTGCCGGGGAGCTGTTTTTT. The rearrangement uses TRBV6-2 or TRBV6-3 and TRBJ2-2, with 10 bases matching TRBD2. Germline assignment: CDR1 MNHEY and CDR2 SVGEGT. This CDR3 has 17 amino acids. J was trimmed by 6 bases and V by 3 bases; bases with no gene match: 10.

J is TRBJ1-5 and V is TRBV10-3; the match to TRBD1 covers 7 bases. The ends lost 10 bases at V and 1 base at J; junction bases unmatched: 7. CDR1 and CDR2 from the germline V gene are ENHRY and SYGVKD. This CDR3 has 14 residues. CDR3 DNA: TGTGCCACAGCGACAGGGAACAGCAATCAGCCCCAGCATTTT. Translation gives CATATGNSNQPQHF.

The J gene is TRBJ1-2, the V gene TRBV6-2 or TRBV6-3; D remains unclear. CDR1 MNHEY and CDR2 SVGEGT come from the germline V gene. This CDR3 comprises 11 residues. The ends were cut back, 6 bases at V and 2 bases at J, with 4 bases in the middle. CDR3: CASSINYGYTF. The CDR3 DNA follows: TGTGCCAGCAGCATAAACTATGGCTACACCTTC.